This T cell receptor beta chain was recorded in a study of T cells in Graves' hyperthyroidism and ophthalmopathy. Hyperthyroidism of Graves' type that showed no ophthalmopathy progression within 18 months was stable. General study findings and limits: Within blood appeared most thyroid clonotypes that had expanded above 0.001.

Germline V gene data show CDR1 as SQVTM and CDR2 as ANQGSEA. V lost 8 bases and J 9 bases, leaving 11 bases between the germline ends. The CDR3 contains 11 residues. For this clonotype: Its specificity is not known.

TCR beta CDR3 regions were amplified from RNA transcripts. HTBI primers drove first-round RT-PCR of the TCR CDR3. TCRdb re-called the multiplex PCR reads through MiXCR, storing one row per CDR3 protein. The table records fewer than 110,000 distinct CDR3 sequences, about 50% of them present only once. Sequencing was done on a sample of blood. The clonotype originates from a man aged 35-49 years with Graves' hyperthyroidism. The rearrangement links TRBV29-1 to TRBJ1-6, with D perhaps TRBD1 (6 bases). CDR3 bases: TGCAGCCAAGACAGGACTTCACCCCTCCACTTT. Translated: CSQDRTSPLHF.